This is a list of T cell receptor beta chains from one sample in a study of tumor-infiltrating lymphocytes in primary liver carcinoma. TCRdb reanalysed the multiplex PCR reads using MiXCR and keeps one entry per CDR3 protein. Of 55,000 to 65,000 distinct CDR3 sequences detected, approximately 70% appear once; the ten largest clones hold around 60%. The sample consisted of liver tumor tissue from sampling region 2. The receptors shown here come from a man in his forties with primary liver carcinoma and hepatitis B virus infection. Both conserved end residues are part of each CDR3. The D gene is left open where the match is weak. Clone size, where shown, is once, few, many, or a class for clones that have expanded.

CDR3 protein	J gene	V gene	clone size	D gene
CASNQDWVYNEQSF	TRBJ2-1	TRBV14	NA	NA
CASSLGIEQLF	TRBJ2-1	TRBV12-3/TRBV12-4	once	NA
CASSQEAGGRSGYAF	TRBJ1-2	TRBV4-2	NA	TRBD1
CSVARQGSNTEASF	TRBJ1-1	TRBV29-1	NA	TRBD1
CASSLYGANTIYF	TRBJ1-3	TRBV11-3	NA	NA
CASRDHGRGDEQFF	TRBJ2-1	TRBV13	NA	TRBD2
CASSHRTGQSDEQYF	TRBJ2-7	TRBV5-5	many	TRBD1
CASSAGSGWEQYF	TRBJ2-7	TRBV5-6	NA	NA
CASSSSWDSSYEHYF	TRBJ2-7	TRBV11-1	NA	NA
CASSSGQGATGELFF	TRBJ2-2	TRBV6-6	many	TRBD1
CASRYPASYEQYF	TRBJ2-7	TRBV6-5	NA	NA
CASSLSSGSADTQYF	TRBJ2-3	TRBV5-1	many	TRBD2
CASSLGLARANVLTF	TRBJ2-6	TRBV5-4	NA	TRBD2
CVTSFYRGTDTQYF	TRBJ2-3	TRBV11-2	NA	TRBD1
CAGSQAATGGTGANVLTF	TRBJ2-6	TRBV4-2	few	TRBD1
CACSLTASSSYEQYF	TRBJ2-7	TRBV11-2	NA	NA
CASIGQMNTEALF	TRBJ1-1	TRBV25-1	NA	NA
CSVEFVAELMDTQYF	TRBJ2-3	TRBV29-1	NA	NA
CASSHIPGVGKESQYF	TRBJ2-5	TRBV11-2	NA	NA
CASNQTIALAGVTDTQKF	TRBJ2-3	TRBV4-1	once	TRBD2
CASTKESGGGGADEQYF	TRBJ2-7	TRBV21-1	once	NA
CATSDTLTTYEQYF	TRBJ2-7	TRBV10-3	many	NA
CATRKASADRQYF	TRBJ2-3	TRBV11-2	NA	NA
CASGQSPGGGKETQYF	TRBJ2-5	TRBV11-2	NA	NA
CASSYGSPRYEQYF	TRBJ2-7	TRBV6-2/TRBV6-3	many	NA
CAISLASGKNIQYF	TRBJ2-4	TRBV6-2/TRBV6-3	NA	TRBD2
CAWRQKRRSYNEQFF	TRBJ2-1	TRBV30	once	NA
CASRSRDSASQETQYF	TRBJ2-5	TRBV11-2	NA	NA
CANSYLTGGNEQLF	TRBJ2-1	TRBV6-5	NA	TRBD1
CASSVGQGDVHEQYF	TRBJ2-7	TRBV11-2	NA	TRBD1
CASSSSRGGEQYF	TRBJ2-7	TRBV11-1	many	NA
CDSSRTGTGTYEEYF	TRBJ2-7	TRBV12-3/TRBV12-4	NA	TRBD1
CRVEGTGSYGQYF	TRBJ2-7	TRBV29-1	NA	TRBD1
CAISLELIYEQYF	TRBJ2-7	TRBV5-1	NA	NA
CASSSRGGGYSDTQYF	TRBJ2-3	TRBV7-8	NA	NA
CANSPKGMGGETQYF	TRBJ2-5	TRBV5-6	NA	TRBD2
CASMTGGGNYEQYF	TRBJ2-7	TRBV19	NA	TRBD2
CASILTAGGSGETQHF	TRBJ2-5	TRBV11-2	NA	NA
CSVSGTSGFTDTRYF	TRBJ2-3	TRBV29-1	NA	TRBD2
CASSQEVRRADTQYF	TRBJ2-3	TRBV4-2	many	NA
CASSLGASRPQHF	TRBJ1-5	TRBV28	many	NA
CAIIPVDGRTEEQYF	TRBJ2-7	TRBV28	NA	TRBD2